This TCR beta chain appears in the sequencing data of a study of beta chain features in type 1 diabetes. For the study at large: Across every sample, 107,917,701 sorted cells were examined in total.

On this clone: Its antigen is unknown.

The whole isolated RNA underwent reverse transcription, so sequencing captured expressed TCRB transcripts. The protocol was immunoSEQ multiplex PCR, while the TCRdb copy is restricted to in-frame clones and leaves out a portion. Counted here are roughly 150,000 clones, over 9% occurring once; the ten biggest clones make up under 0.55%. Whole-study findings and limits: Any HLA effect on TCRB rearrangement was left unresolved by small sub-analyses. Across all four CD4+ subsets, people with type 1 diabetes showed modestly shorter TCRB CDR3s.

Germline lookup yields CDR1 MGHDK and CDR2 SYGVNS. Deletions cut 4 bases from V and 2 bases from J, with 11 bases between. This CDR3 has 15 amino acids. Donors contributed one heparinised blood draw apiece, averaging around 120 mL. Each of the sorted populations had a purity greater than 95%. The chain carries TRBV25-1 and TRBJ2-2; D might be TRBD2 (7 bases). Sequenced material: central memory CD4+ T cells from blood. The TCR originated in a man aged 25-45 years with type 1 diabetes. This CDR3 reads CASSGGGGNTGELFF. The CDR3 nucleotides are TGTGCCAGCAGTGGGGGGGGCGGAAACACCGGGGAGCTGTTTTTT. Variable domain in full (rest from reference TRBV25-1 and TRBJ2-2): EADIYQTPRYLVIGTGKKITLECSQTMGHDKMYWYQQDPGMELHLIHYSYGVNSTEKGDLSSESTVSRIRTEHFPLTLESARPSHTSQYLCASSGGGGNTGELFFGEGSRLTVL.